The sequence of this T cell receptor beta chain was determined in a study of OX40 agonist ivuxolimab in advanced cancers. Study summary: An anti-OX40 (CD134) antibody with agonistic activity, ivuxolimab, was administered to patients. Ivuxolimab was administered intravenously to patients at 0.01 to 10 mg/kg every 2 weeks. Hepatocellular carcinoma, melanoma, renal cell or head and neck cancer was diagnosed in the dose-escalation patients. Of mixed ages from about 20 to 80 and averaging about 60 years, the group was almost 85% male.

Profiling relied on immunoSEQ multiplex PCR, and the TCRdb table lists in-frame clones only, not all of them. Here the sample spans about 52,000 clones, approximately 94% being singletons. Germline V CDR1 and CDR2: MNHEY, SMNVEV (reference sequence). The CDR3 is 16 residues long. Trimming took off 4 bases at V and 0 bases at J, with 13 bases between the two ends. The sample in question was CD4+ or CD8+ T cells sorted from blood, obtained in a trial of the OX40 agonist ivuxolimab. The V gene is TRBV27, the J gene TRBJ2-1; tentative D call: TRBD2 (5 bases). This TCR was recovered from an adult with an advanced solid tumor such as melanoma, head and neck, liver or kidney cancer. CDR3 loop: CASSYRVGSSYNEQFF. The CDR3 DNA follows: TGTGCCAGCAGTTACAGAGTGGGGAGCTCCTACAATGAGCAGTTCTTC.